This T cell receptor beta chain originates from a study of CD8 T cells in ankylosing spondylitis. Overall study results and limits: Within peripheral blood, clones linked to disease were CD8+ and relatively rare.

TCRdb reprocessed the 5' RACE reads with MiXCR, giving one entry per CDR3 protein. Of about 160,000 distinct CDR3 sequences listed, around 42% were seen once; the top ten hold about 15%. This clonotype has more than one count but fewer than ten. Its antigen is still unknown. The sequence was collected from a male donor with ankylosing spondylitis. The sequencing sample was made of synovial fluid, either unsorted or a sorted T cell fraction (not recorded which).

The CDR3 loop reads CASSLDQASSTDTQYF. The CDR3 DNA follows: TGTGCCAGCAGCTTAGATCAGGCTAGCAGCACAGATACGCAGTATTTT. The chain carries TRBV7-8 and TRBJ2-3, with D possibly matching TRBD2 (5 bases). V lost 1 base to trimming and J lost 0 bases, with 11 bases between them. Germline V gene lookup returns CDR1 SGHVS and CDR2 FQNEAQ. The CDR3 has 16 residues.